A single sample is the source of the 15 T cell receptor beta chains below, sequenced in a study of blood T cell repertoires in COVID-19. TCRdb's copy holds only in-frame clones and misses some; the assay was immunoSEQ multiplex PCR. The table has about 220,000 clones, over 75% seen once. Specimen: peripheral blood. These TCRs come from a woman in her 70s with COVID-19, enrolled during active disease.

The rearrangement uses TRBV6-5 and TRBJ2-3, with 7 bases lining up with TRBD2. This CDR3 comprises 14 residues. Germline V gene sequence: CDR1 MNHEY, CDR2 SVGAGI. The V and J ends lost 5 bases and 4 bases, in that order; junction bases with no gene match: 6. CDR3 sequence reads: CASSISGSADTQYF. CDR3 in DNA: TGTGCCAGCAGTATTAGCGGGTCTGCAGATACGCAGTATTTT.

This clone was recorded only once. V usage is TRBV7-6 and J usage is TRBJ1-1; 8 positions match TRBD1. Germline V gene lookup returns CDR1 SGHVS and CDR2 FNYEAQ. This CDR3 has 15 residues. With 0 bases clipped from V and 3 bases from J, the junction kept 3 bases outside the gene matches. The CDR3 is CASSLAHRGYTEAFF. The CDR3 nucleotides read TGTGCCAGCAGCTTAGCCCACAGGGGGTACACTGAAGCTTTCTTT.

V usage is TRBV7-8 and J usage is TRBJ1-2, with D perhaps TRBD1 (5 bases). V was clipped by 3 bases and J by 5 bases, with 13 bases between them. CDR3 length: 14 residues. Germline CDR1 is SGHVS and CDR2 is FQNEAQ. As DNA, the CDR3 is TGTGCCAGCAGCTTGGGTGGCAGGGTATATGGCTACACCTTC. Amino acid sequence: CASSLGGRVYGYTF.

This clone showed up many times. The V call is TRBV3-1 (or the pseudogene TRBV3-2), the J call TRBJ2-7; no reliable D call. The CDR3 extends over 12 amino acids. Germline-derived CDR1 and CDR2 are LGHDT and YNNKEL (reference sequence). Trimming shortened V by 0 bases and J by 7 bases, and 7 bases separated the two germline ends. As DNA, the CDR3 is TGTGCCAGCAGCCAAGATTTGAGGGAGCAGTACTTC. Its translation: CASSQDLREQYF.

This rearrangement joins TRBV2 to TRBJ2-3; the match to TRBD2 covers 8 bases. The CDR3 contains 14 residues. The V segment lost 8 bases and the J segment 4 bases; nucleotides outside the gene matches: 8. Germline lookup yields CDR1 SNHLY and CDR2 FYNNEI. The CDR3 sequence is CASGPTSVSDTQYF. The CDR3 DNA reads TGTGCCAGCGGTCCGACTAGCGTGTCAGATACGCAGTATTTT.

The chain carries TRBV6-6 and TRBJ2-1; D is unclear. V was clipped by 2 bases and J by 3 bases, with 5 bases between them. The CDR3 length is 13 residues. The germline CDR1 and CDR2 sequences are MNHNY and SVGAGI (reference sequence). CDR3 DNA sequence: TGTGCCAGCAGTTACGCAGTCTACAATGAGCAGTTCTTC. Encoded protein: CASSYAVYNEQFF.

The chain links TRBV20-1 to TRBJ2-5; 7 nucleotides agree with TRBD2. Looked up from germline, CDR1 is DFQATT and CDR2 is SNEGSKA (reference sequence). V dropped 3 bases and J dropped 13; count of bases not matched to a gene: 8. This CDR3 is built from 11 residues. In nucleotides, the CDR3 is TGCAGTGCTAGCCGGGACTACCAACGGTACTTC. Protein sequence: CSASRDYQRYF.

The chain recombines TRBV4-3 with TRBJ1-1; 7 nucleotides agree with TRBD1. The germline V gene encodes CDR1 LGHNA and CDR2 YSLEER. With V trimmed by 5 bases and J by 2 bases, 8 bases remained unmatched. The CDR3 runs 15 residues. The CDR3 DNA follows: TGCGCCAGCAGCAAAAAGGGGGCACGTAACACTGAAGCTTTCTTT. Protein product: CASSKKGARNTEAFF.

The rearrangement uses TRBV6-5 and TRBJ1-2; the D gene is possibly TRBD1 (5 bases). This CDR3 region has 15 residues. The V end was cut by 4 bases, the J end by 5 bases, with 17 bases between. The germline V gene has CDR1 MNHEY and CDR2 SVGAGI. This CDR3 is CASSSHKSGRYGYTF. The CDR3 DNA follows: TGTGCCAGCAGTTCTCATAAATCAGGGAGGTATGGCTACACCTTC.

The chain employs TRBV2 and TRBJ1-6; D remains ambiguous. V lost 8 bases and J 5 bases, leaving 16 bases between the germline ends. This CDR3 region has 15 residues. Germline CDR1 reads SNHLY; CDR2 reads FYNNEI. This CDR3 is CASLTRGSNNSPLHF. The CDR3 DNA reads as TGTGCCAGCCTGACACGGGGTTCAAATAATTCACCCCTCCACTTT. Full variable domain (missing parts from reference TRBV2 and TRBJ1-6): EPEVTQTPSHQVTQMGQEVILRCVPISNHLYFYWYRQILGQKVEFLVSFYNNEISEKSEIFDDQFSVERPDGSNFTLKIRSTKLEDSAMYFCASLTRGSNNSPLHFGNGTRLTVT.

The chain recombines TRBV4-2 with TRBJ2-7, with 11 bases that match TRBD1. There are 16 residues in the CDR3. Germline trimming cut 6 bases from V and 3 bases from J; bases unmatched to any gene: 10. The germline gives CDR1 LGHNA, CDR2 YNFKEQ. The CDR3 DNA reads as TGTGCCAGCAGTTTAATAGCCGGGACAGGGGGCTACGAGCAGTACTTC. Its protein product is CASSLIAGTGGYEQYF.

This clone appeared once. The genes are TRBV11-2 and TRBJ1-2, with 12 bases aligning to TRBD1. J lost 4 bases, V lost 0 bases, and 9 bases had no gene match. Germline values: CDR1 SGHAT, CDR2 FQNNGV. CDR3 size: 18 residues. DNA for the CDR3: TGTGCCAGCAGCTTAGACACCGGGACAGGGGGCGCGGGCTATGGCTACACCTTC. Translation gives CASSLDTGTGGAGYGYTF.

The chain is built from TRBV6-5 and TRBJ1-5; D is perhaps TRBD1 (6 bases). V shed 0 bases and J shed 1 base, with 7 bases lying between them. The CDR3 contains 15 residues. Germline CDR1 is MNHEY and CDR2 is SVGAGI. Here the CDR3 reads CASSYSGQSNQPQHF. CDR3 in DNA: TGTGCCAGCAGTTACTCTGGACAGAGCAATCAGCCCCAGCATTTT.

The chain uses TRBV7-9 and TRBJ1-6; TRBD1 matches at 9 bases. CDR3 size: 17 residues. Germline V gene lookup returns CDR1 SEHNR and CDR2 FQNEAQ (reference sequence). Losses at the gene ends were 1 base for V and 6 bases for J; bases not matched to a gene: 7. The CDR3 coding sequence is TGTGCCAGCAGCTTAGGCAGTTACAGGGGGCGTAATTCACCCCTCCACTTT. This gives the protein CASSLGSYRGRNSPLHF.

The chain has TRBV10-1 and TRBJ2-5; TRBD2 is a possible D gene (6 bases). Trimming stripped 0 bases from V and 5 bases from J, with 10 bases between. CDR1 and CDR2 from the germline V gene are WNHNN and SYGVQD (reference sequence). The CDR3 extends over 14 amino acids. The CDR3 loop is CASSESGGEETQYF. CDR3 DNA sequence: TGCGCCAGCAGTGAGTCAGGAGGGGAGGAGACCCAGTACTTC.